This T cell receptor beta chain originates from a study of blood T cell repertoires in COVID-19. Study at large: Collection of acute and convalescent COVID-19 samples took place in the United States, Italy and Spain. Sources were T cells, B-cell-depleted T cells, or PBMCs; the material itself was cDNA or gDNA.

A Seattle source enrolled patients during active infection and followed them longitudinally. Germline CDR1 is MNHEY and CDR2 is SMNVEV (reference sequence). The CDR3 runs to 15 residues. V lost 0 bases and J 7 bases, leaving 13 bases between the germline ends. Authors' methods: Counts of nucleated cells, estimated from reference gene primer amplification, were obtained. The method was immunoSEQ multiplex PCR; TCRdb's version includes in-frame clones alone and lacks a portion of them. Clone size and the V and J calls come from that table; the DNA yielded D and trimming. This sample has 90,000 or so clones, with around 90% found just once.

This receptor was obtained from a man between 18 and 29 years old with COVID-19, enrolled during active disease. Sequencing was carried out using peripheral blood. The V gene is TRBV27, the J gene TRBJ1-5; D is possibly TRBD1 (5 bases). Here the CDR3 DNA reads TGTGCCAGCAGTTTATCGTCTCGTAGGGGACAGCCCCAGCATTTT. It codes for CASSLSSRRGQPQHF.